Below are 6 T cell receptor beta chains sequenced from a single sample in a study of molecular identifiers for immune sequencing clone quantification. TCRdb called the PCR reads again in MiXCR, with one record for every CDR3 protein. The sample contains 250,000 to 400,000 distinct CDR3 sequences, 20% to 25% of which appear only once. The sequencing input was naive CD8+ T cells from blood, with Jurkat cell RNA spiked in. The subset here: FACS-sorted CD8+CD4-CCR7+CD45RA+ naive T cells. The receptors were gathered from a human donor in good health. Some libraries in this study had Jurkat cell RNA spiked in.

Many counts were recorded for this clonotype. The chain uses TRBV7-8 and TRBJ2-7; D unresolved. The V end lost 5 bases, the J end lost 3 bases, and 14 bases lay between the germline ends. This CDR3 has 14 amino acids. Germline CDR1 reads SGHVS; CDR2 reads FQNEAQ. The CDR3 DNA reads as TGTGCCAGCAGCCCCCCCGAGTACATCTACGAGCAGTACTTC. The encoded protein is CASSPPEYIYEQYF.

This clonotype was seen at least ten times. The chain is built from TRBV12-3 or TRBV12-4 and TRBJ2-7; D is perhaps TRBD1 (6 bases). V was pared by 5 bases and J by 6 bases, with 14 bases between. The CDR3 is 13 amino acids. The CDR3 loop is CASSVGTRGEQYF. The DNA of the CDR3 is TGTGCCAGCAGTGTTGGGACAAGGGGCGAGCAGTACTTC.

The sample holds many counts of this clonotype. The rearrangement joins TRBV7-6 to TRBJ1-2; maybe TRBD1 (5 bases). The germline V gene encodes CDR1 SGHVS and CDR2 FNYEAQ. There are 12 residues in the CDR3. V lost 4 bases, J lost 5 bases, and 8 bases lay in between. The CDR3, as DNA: TGTGCCAGCAGCTCCGGGGGGTATGGCTACACCTTC. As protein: CASSSGGYGYTF.

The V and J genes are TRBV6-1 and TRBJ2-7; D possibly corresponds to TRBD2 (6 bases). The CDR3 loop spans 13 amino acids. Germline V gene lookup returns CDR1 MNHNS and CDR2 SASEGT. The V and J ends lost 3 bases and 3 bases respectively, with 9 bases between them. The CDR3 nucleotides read TGTGCCAGCAGTGATCAGGGAGGCTACGAGCAGTACTTC. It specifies CASSDQGGYEQYF.

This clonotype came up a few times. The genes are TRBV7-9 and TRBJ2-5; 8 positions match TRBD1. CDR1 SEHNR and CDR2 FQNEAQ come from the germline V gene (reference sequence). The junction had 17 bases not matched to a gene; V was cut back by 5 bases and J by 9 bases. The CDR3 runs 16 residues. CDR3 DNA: TGTGCCAGCAGCGAGGCCGGGACAGGCTCACGGGGGCCCCAGTACTTC. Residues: CASSEAGTGSRGPQYF.

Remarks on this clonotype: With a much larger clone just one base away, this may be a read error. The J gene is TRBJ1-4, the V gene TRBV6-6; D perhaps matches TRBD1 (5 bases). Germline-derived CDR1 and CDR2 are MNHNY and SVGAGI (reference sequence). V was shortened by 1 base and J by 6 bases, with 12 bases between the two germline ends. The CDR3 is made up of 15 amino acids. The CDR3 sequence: CASSYLRGEDEKLFF. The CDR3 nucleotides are TGTGCCAGCAGTTACTTGAGGGGCGAGGATGAAAAACTGTTTTTT.